Listed here are 21 T cell receptor beta chains from one sample, sequenced in a study of cytomegalovirus exposure and HLA in healthy donors. Amplification used 60 Vbeta primers and 13 Jbeta primers. The assay was immunoSEQ multiplex PCR, and TCRdb's table has in-frame clones only and misses some. The sample contains fewer than 100,000 clones, around 74% of which appear only once. Sequenced material: PBMCs. These receptors were collected from a middle-aged man in good health and CMV-seropositive.

The rearrangement links TRBV7-9 to TRBJ1-1, with a tentative D call TRBD1 (6 bases). Germline V gene lookup returns CDR1 SEHNR and CDR2 FQNEAQ (reference sequence). This CDR3 region has 15 residues. V lost 2 bases and J lost 7, with 17 bases in between. The DNA of the CDR3 is TGTGCCAGCAGCTTATTGGCCGTCTCGGACAGTGAAGCTTTCTTT. Its translation is CASSLLAVSDSEAFF.

This clone was observed a handful of times. The gene calls are TRBV4-3 and TRBJ2-7; D is perhaps TRBD2 (6 bases). This CDR3 has 14 residues. V was trimmed by 0 bases and J by 5 bases, leaving 11 bases between them. Germline CDR1 and CDR2: LGHNA and YSLEER. CDR3 nucleotides: TGCGCCAGCAGCCAAGAGCGGGAAGGGCACGAGCAGTACTTC. This codes for CASSQEREGHEQYF.

Only one count was recorded for this clone. This sequence joins TRBV28 and TRBJ2-7; 8 bases agree with TRBD1. The CDR3 spans 14 residues. Germline V gives CDR1 MDHEN, CDR2 SYDVKM. V lost 8 bases to trimming and J lost 1 base; unmatched junction nucleotides: 7. The CDR3: CASWGQATSYEQYF. For the CDR3, the DNA is TGTGCCAGCTGGGGACAGGCCACATCCTACGAGCAGTACTTC. The entire variable domain, with the rest obtained from reference TRBV28 and TRBJ2-7, is as follows: DVKVTQSSRYLVKRTGEKVFLECVQDMDHENMFWYRQDPGLGLRLIYFSYDVKMKEKGDIPEGYSVSREKKERFSLILESASTNQTSMYLCASWGQATSYEQYFGPGTRLTVT.

The rearrangement links TRBV4-2 to TRBJ2-1, with 15 nucleotides matching TRBD2. Germline values: CDR1 LGHNA, CDR2 YNFKEQ. V was clipped by 1 base and J by 4 bases; unmatched bases: 5. The CDR3 consists of 18 residues. The CDR3 sequence: CASSQAQGTSGRYNEQFF. CDR3 nucleotide sequence: TGTGCCAGCAGCCAAGCCCAAGGGACTAGCGGGAGGTACAATGAGCAGTTCTTC.

The V call is TRBV10-3, the J call TRBJ2-3; 8 bases map to TRBD1. CDR1 and CDR2 from the germline V gene are ENHRY and SYGVKD. Trimming at V came to 2 bases and at J to 4 bases, leaving 5 bases not matched to a gene. The CDR3 consists of 15 residues. CDR3 bases: TGTGCCATCAGTGAGGCGGACAGGGTTGCAGATACGCAGTATTTT. It yields the protein CAISEADRVADTQYF.

The chain uses TRBV27 and TRBJ2-3; D is unclear. The CDR3 length is 14 residues. V lost 4 bases to trimming and J lost 2 bases, with 10 bases between them. Per the germline V gene, CDR1 is MNHEY and CDR2 is SMNVEV (reference sequence). CDR3 amino acids: CASSSTSYTDTQYF. The CDR3 DNA reads TGTGCCAGCAGTTCCACCTCCTACACAGATACGCAGTATTTT.

This clone has only one observation. The chain recombines TRBV11-1 with TRBJ2-6; TRBD1 might be the D (6 bases). Germline loops: CDR1 SGHAT, CDR2 FQDESV (reference sequence). V lost 3 bases to trimming and J lost 4 bases, with 16 bases between them. The CDR3 loop spans 17 amino acids. This chain's CDR3 is CASSFDRPEAGANVLTF. The CDR3 nucleotides read TGTGCCAGCAGCTTTGACAGGCCCGAGGCGGGGGCCAACGTCCTGACTTTC.

The CDR3 DNA reads as TGTGCCAGCAGCTGGGGGGGGCCTAACAATGAGCAGTTCTTC. Translation gives CASSWGGPNNEQFF. This chain uses TRBV5-5 with TRBJ2-1; perhaps TRBD2 as D (7 bases). The germline V gene has CDR1 SGHKS and CDR2 YYEKEE (reference sequence). V lost 3 bases and J lost 5, with 12 bases in between. CDR3 size: 14 residues.

The chain's CDR3 is CASSQGSGANVLTF. In DNA, the CDR3 is TGTGCCAGCAGCCAGGGCTCTGGGGCCAACGTCCTGACTTTC. The chain recombines TRBV5-5 with TRBJ2-6, with D possibly matching TRBD1 (5 bases). Germline CDR1 SGHKS, CDR2 YYEKEE (reference sequence). Trimming took 4 bases from V and 0 from J, leaving 5 bases between them. The CDR3 runs to 14 residues.

V gene TRBV6-5 combines with J gene TRBJ2-7; tentatively, D is TRBD2 (5 bases). CDR3 length equals 15 residues. The germline V gene encodes CDR1 MNHEY and CDR2 SVGAGI. The germline V and J ends were trimmed by 5 bases and 0 bases, with 14 bases remaining between them. CDR3 in amino acids: CASSLLAISSYEQYF. In DNA form, the CDR3 reads TGTGCCAGCAGTCTTCTAGCTATCAGCTCCTACGAGCAGTACTTC.

The J gene is TRBJ2-2, the V gene TRBV9; possibly TRBD2 for D (5 bases). Germline-derived CDR1 and CDR2 are SGDLS and YYNGEE. The V end was cut by 4 bases, the J end by 8 bases, with 21 bases between. The CDR3 covers 16 residues. CDR3 DNA sequence: TGTGCCAGCAGCCAAGAGGTAGCCGACCGGAGGGGGGAGCTGTTTTTT. Protein product: CASSQEVADRRGELFF.

This chain links TRBV6-5 with TRBJ2-7; tentative D call: TRBD1 (6 bases). The V end was cut by 0 bases, the J end by 9 bases, with 12 bases between. Germline values: CDR1 MNHEY, CDR2 SVGAGI. The CDR3 runs to 13 residues. The CDR3 bases are TGTGCCAGCAGTTACTCCTACAGGGATAGGCAGTACTTC. This encodes CASSYSYRDRQYF.

The gene calls are TRBV5-1 and TRBJ1-6; 7 bases map to TRBD1. CDR3 length: 19 amino acids. J was trimmed by 8 bases and V by 4 bases; bases with no gene match: 21. In germline, CDR1 is SGHRS, CDR2 YFSETQ. This CDR3 is CASSRTGFGTESLYSPLHF. CDR3 DNA sequence: TGCGCCAGCAGCCGGACGGGATTCGGGACAGAGTCACTTTATTCACCCCTCCACTTT.

This chain links TRBV6-6 with TRBJ1-2, with no clear D. Trimming took off 5 bases at V and 3 bases at J, with 4 bases between the two ends. CDR1 and CDR2 from the germline V gene are MNHNY and SVGAGI (reference sequence). The CDR3 is 11 residues long. CDR3 sequence (DNA): TGTGCCAGCAGTCCTGACTATGGCTACACCTTC. It is translated as CASSPDYGYTF.

The chain uses TRBV7-3 and TRBJ2-1; 7 bases are shared with TRBD1. This CDR3 is 15 amino acids long. Losses at the gene ends were 4 bases for V and 6 bases for J; bases not matched to a gene: 9. Per the germline V gene, CDR1 is SGHTA and CDR2 is FQGTGA. For the CDR3, the DNA is TGTGCCAGCAGCTCCGTAAGACAGGGTAGCAATGAGCAGTTCTTC. This sequence encodes CASSSVRQGSNEQFF.

The V call is TRBV10-3, the J call TRBJ2-2; 11 bases line up with TRBD2. The CDR3 runs to 15 residues. Germline V gene lookup returns CDR1 ENHRY and CDR2 SYGVKD. J was trimmed by 5 bases and V by 6 bases; bases with no gene match: 5. The chain's CDR3 is CAISVSGGATGELFF. CDR3 DNA: TGTGCCATCAGCGTTAGCGGGGGGGCGACCGGGGAGCTGTTTTTT.

J is TRBJ1-3 and V is TRBV2; 7 bases map to TRBD1. Unmatched junction bases numbered 17, after V lost 6 bases and J lost 6 bases. Germline-derived CDR1 and CDR2 are SNHLY and FYNNEI. There are 17 residues in the CDR3. The CDR3 protein is CASRVRRQGVSENTIYF. The DNA for the CDR3 is TGTGCCAGCAGGGTTCGGAGGCAGGGGGTCTCGGAAAACACCATATATTTT. The full variable domain, in which reference TRBV2 and TRBJ1-3 provide the parts outside the CDR3, is EPEVTQTPSHQVTQMGQEVILRCVPISNHLYFYWYRQILGQKVEFLVSFYNNEISEKSEIFDDQFSVERPDGSNFTLKIRSTKLEDSAMYFCASRVRRQGVSENTIYFGEGSWLTVV.

In its sample, this clone was seen a few times. CDR3 sequence reads: CASRYTSGGNNEQFF. The CDR3 DNA sequence: TGTGCCAGCAGGTATACTAGCGGGGGCAACAATGAGCAGTTCTTC. This rearrangement joins TRBV6-5 to TRBJ2-1; 11 bases align to TRBD2. CDR1 is MNHEY, CDR2 SVGAGI, per germline. The J segment lost 5 bases and the V segment lost 6 bases, leaving 6 bases of the junction unmatched. There are 15 residues in the CDR3.

The V and J genes are TRBV6-5 and TRBJ1-2; D uncertain. Trimming pared 6 bases from V and 8 bases from J, leaving 19 bases between. The CDR3 is 14 amino acids. Germline-derived CDR1 and CDR2 are MNHEY and SVGAGI. CDR3 sequence: CASSNLDTRGGYTF. The CDR3 region has the DNA TGTGCCAGCAGCAATTTAGATACCCGCGGCGGCTACACCTTC.

The chain is built from TRBV11-2 and TRBJ2-3; TRBD2 agrees at 7 bases. Germline V gives CDR1 SGHAT, CDR2 FQNNGV. The CDR3 sequence is 14 residues long. With 3 bases clipped from V and 6 bases from J, the junction kept 6 bases outside the gene matches. CDR3 protein: CASSFLADDDTQYF. The CDR3 nucleotides read TGTGCCAGCAGCTTCCTAGCGGACGACGATACGCAGTATTTT.

This chain connects TRBV6-5 to TRBJ1-2, with 7 bases matching TRBD1. This CDR3 is built from 15 residues. The V and J ends lost 0 bases and 3 bases, in that order; junction bases with no gene match: 4. Looked up from germline, CDR1 is MNHEY and CDR2 is SVGAGI. DNA of the CDR3: TGTGCCAGCAGTTACTCGGTTCAGGGGGACTATGGCTACACCTTC. It encodes CASSYSVQGDYGYTF.